Sequencing of this T cell receptor (beta chain) was carried out in a study of blood T cell repertoires in COVID-19. CDR1 is SGDLS and CDR2 is YYNGEE in the germline V gene. The CDR3 covers 13 residues. V lost 4 bases, J lost 6 bases, and 12 bases lay in between. The cohort comprised adults aged about 18 to 100 years residing in about two dozen US areas. Participant-given clinical history determined each cohort assignment. The data were produced by immunoSEQ multiplex PCR, yet TCRdb's version contains in-frame clones alone and is incomplete. The repertoire holds roughly 150,000 clones, with approximately 80% as singletons.

This TCR derives from a man between 65 and 85 years old who had been exposed to COVID-19. What was sequenced was PBMCs or T cells enriched from blood (not recorded which). J is TRBJ2-3 and V is TRBV9; D perhaps matches TRBD2 (7 bases). The CDR3 coding sequence is TGTGCCAGCAGCTTAGGGGGGGAGGATACGCAGTATTTT. Protein product: CASSLGGEDTQYF.